This is a list of T cell receptor beta chains from one sample in a study of T cells in Graves' hyperthyroidism and ophthalmopathy. TCRdb fed the multiplex PCR reads into MiXCR, producing one record per CDR3 protein. The sample records approximately 380,000 distinct CDR3 sequences, around 15% being singletons. Sequencing used blood. These receptors came from a middle-aged man with Graves' ophthalmopathy. The CDR3 runs from the conserved cysteine through the conserved F or W. A D gene is named only where the DNA matches it firmly. Size is stated for part of the rows, as once, few or many counts, or as a class when the clone is expanded.

clone_size	v_call	cdr3_length	j_call	d_call	cdr3_nt	cdr3_aa
.	TRBV7-9	15	TRBJ1-4	.	TGTGCCAGCAGCTCTTCGGGGAGTCGTAGCGAAAAACTGTTTTTT	CASSSSGSRSEKLFF
many	TRBV10-3	15	TRBJ2-3	.	TGTGCCATCAGTGCCCCGGACAGGGAGGGACATACGCAGTATTTT	CAISAPDREGHTQYF
.	TRBV28	13	TRBJ2-6	.	TGTGCCAGCAATCCGTCTGGGGCCAACGTCCTGACTTTC	CASNPSGANVLTF
few	TRBV7-9	16	TRBJ2-3	TRBD2	TGTGCCAGCAGCTTAGTTTTAGCGGGAGAAACAGATACGCAGTATTTT	CASSLVLAGETDTQYF
many	TRBV28	13	TRBJ2-4	.	TGTGCCAGCAGTTTAAGATCGCCCAACATTCAGTACTTC	CASSLRSPNIQYF
many	TRBV2	16	TRBJ2-5	.	TGTGCCAGCAGTCGGGGTTCGGTGGGGCCGGTCGAGACCCAGTACTTC	CASSRGSVGPVETQYF
many	TRBV5-6	15	TRBJ1-2	.	TGTGCCAGCAGCGTGGACCGCGTCACCAACTATGGCTACACCTTC	CASSVDRVTNYGYTF
few	TRBV5-4	15	TRBJ2-5	.	TGTGCCAGCAGCTTGGACCGAACAATGCAAGAGACCCAGTACTTC	CASSLDRTMQETQYF
.	TRBV25-1	14	TRBJ1-2	.	TGTGCCAGCAACCAGTGGGATGCTAACTATGGCTACACCTTC	CASNQWDANYGYTF
few	TRBV19	16	TRBJ2-7	.	TGTGCCAGTAGTATCGATAGGGCTCCTACCCCCTACGAGCAGTACTTC	CASSIDRAPTPYEQYF
few	TRBV12-3/TRBV12-4	14	TRBJ2-2	TRBD1	TGTGCCAGCAGCAGGACAGGGGAGATCGGGGAGCTGTTTTTT	CASSRTGEIGELFF
.	TRBV20-1	17	TRBJ2-1	TRBD2	TGCAGTGCTAGAGCGACTAGCGGGACTATCTCCTACAATGAGCAGTTCTTC	CSARATSGTISYNEQFF
.	TRBV25-1	13	TRBJ1-2	.	TGTGCCAGCAGCCTCAAGGTTGGCTATGGCTACACCTTC	CASSLKVGYGYTF
many	TRBV7-9	14	TRBJ2-5	.	TGTGCCAGCAGCTTAAGCCTAGCTCAAGAGACCCAGTACTTC	CASSLSLAQETQYF
.	TRBV12-3/TRBV12-4	12	TRBJ1-3	.	TGTGCCAGCACCTCCGGTCAGTTCCGCTCATATTTT	CASTSGQFRSYF
.	TRBV19	15	TRBJ1-2	.	TGTGCCAGTAGCAAGGACCCCACCGCTAACTATGGCTACACCTTC	CASSKDPTANYGYTF
many	TRBV15	13	TRBJ1-4	.	TGTGCCACCAGCATTGGCGTGAATGAAAAACTGTTTTTT	CATSIGVNEKLFF
.	TRBV6-1	15	TRBJ2-2	.	TGTGCCAGCAGTCTACAGGCTCTATACACCGGGGAGCTGTTTTTT	CASSLQALYTGELFF
many	TRBV6-1	13	TRBJ2-7	.	TGTGCCAGCGGCTCGGCCTGGGGTTACGAGCAGTACTTC	CASGSAWGYEQYF
.	TRBV6-1	19	TRBJ2-1	TRBD2	TGTGCCAGCAGTGAAATTTGGATGGGACCGGGACTAGCGAGGAATGAGCAGTTCTTC	CASSEIWMGPGLARNEQFF
many	TRBV20-1	16	TRBJ2-2	TRBD2	TGCAGTGCTCCGGGGAGGGCGACCGGGAACACCGGGGAGCTGTTTTTT	CSAPGRATGNTGELFF
many	TRBV9	16	TRBJ1-1	.	TGTGCCAGCAGCGCTTTCCCGGGACTCAAGAACACTGAAGCTTTCTTT	CASSAFPGLKNTEAFF
many	TRBV6-1	16	TRBJ2-1	.	TGTGCCAGCAGTGAAGCGCTGGGGGGGCCCTACAATGAGCAGTTCTTC	CASSEALGGPYNEQFF
many	TRBV28	12	TRBJ2-1	.	TGTGCCAGCAGCCTCGCTGTGGCGGAGCAGTTCTTC	CASSLAVAEQFF
many	TRBV5-1	14	TRBJ1-1	TRBD1	TGCGCCAGCAGCCCGTGGGACAGGGCCCCTGAAGCTTTCTTT	CASSPWDRAPEAFF
many	TRBV20-1	13	TRBJ2-7	TRBD2	TGCAGTGCTAGCCGGACTAGAATGGACGAGCAGTACTTC	CSASRTRMDEQYF
.	TRBV3-1	16	TRBJ2-6	.	TGTGCCAGCAGCCAAGATCTTGGCTCTGGGGCCAACGTCCTGACTTTC	CASSQDLGSGANVLTF
few	TRBV6-2/TRBV6-3	13	TRBJ1-2	.	TGTGCCAGCAGTTATGAGCGGGGAATGAGCTACACCTTC	CASSYERGMSYTF
many	TRBV11-2	12	TRBJ2-5	TRBD2	TGTGCCAGCAGCTTAGATAGCGGGAAGGGGTACTTC	CASSLDSGKGYF
.	TRBV19	17	TRBJ2-7	TRBD2	TGTGCCAGTAGTAAGCCGGGACTAGCGGGAGTTTTTGACGAGCAGTACTTC	CASSKPGLAGVFDEQYF
many	TRBV28	15	TRBJ2-5	.	TGTGCCAGCTCAAGGGAACTAGGGGCGGGGGAGACCCAGTACTTC	CASSRELGAGETQYF
few	TRBV3-1	14	TRBJ2-4	.	TGTGCCAGCAGCCCCCTATCTTCTGGGGGAATTCAGTACTTC	CASSPLSSGGIQYF
.	TRBV6-1	15	TRBJ1-5	.	TGTGCCAGCAGTGAAGTAGACGGCATCAATCAGCCCCAGCATTTT	CASSEVDGINQPQHF
many	TRBV28	15	TRBJ2-3	TRBD2	TGTGCCAGCAAAGACCCGGGAGGTCGGACAGATACGCAGTATTTT	CASKDPGGRTDTQYF
many	TRBV7-9	17	TRBJ1-1	.	TGTGCCAGCAGTCTTCTCCTTATGGGCAGGACGAACACTGAAGCTTTCTTT	CASSLLLMGRTNTEAFF
many	TRBV30	13	TRBJ2-1	TRBD2	TGTGCCTGGACAGGACTAGCTTACAATGAGCAGTTCTTC	CAWTGLAYNEQFF
many	TRBV28	13	TRBJ2-2	.	TGTGCCAGCAGTTTACTTGGAACCGGGGAGCTGTTTTTT	CASSLLGTGELFF